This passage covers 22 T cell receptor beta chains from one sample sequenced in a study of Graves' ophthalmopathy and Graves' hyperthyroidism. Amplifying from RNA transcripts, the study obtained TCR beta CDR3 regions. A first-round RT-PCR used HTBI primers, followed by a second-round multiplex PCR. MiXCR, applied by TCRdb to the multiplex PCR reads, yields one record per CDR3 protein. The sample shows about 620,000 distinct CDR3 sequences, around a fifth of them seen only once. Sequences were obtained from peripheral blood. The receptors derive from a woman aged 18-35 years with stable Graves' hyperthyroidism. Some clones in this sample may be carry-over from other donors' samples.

This CDR3 reads CASSLDQGGGNYEQYF. CDR3 DNA: TGTGCCAGCAGCTTAGATCAGGGAGGGGGGAACTACGAGCAGTACTTC. The V gene is TRBV11-2, the J gene TRBJ2-7; tentative D call: TRBD2 (7 bases). The CDR3 runs to 16 residues. Looked up from germline, CDR1 is SGHAT and CDR2 is FQNNGV. Trimming removed 0 bases at V and 3 bases at J, with 15 bases between.

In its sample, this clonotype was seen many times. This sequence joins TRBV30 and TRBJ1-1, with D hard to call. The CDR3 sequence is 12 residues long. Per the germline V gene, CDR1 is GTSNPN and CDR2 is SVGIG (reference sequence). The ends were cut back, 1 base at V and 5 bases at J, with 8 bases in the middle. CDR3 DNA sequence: TGTGCCTGGAGTGATGGGAGGACTGAAGCTTTCTTT. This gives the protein CAWSDGRTEAFF.

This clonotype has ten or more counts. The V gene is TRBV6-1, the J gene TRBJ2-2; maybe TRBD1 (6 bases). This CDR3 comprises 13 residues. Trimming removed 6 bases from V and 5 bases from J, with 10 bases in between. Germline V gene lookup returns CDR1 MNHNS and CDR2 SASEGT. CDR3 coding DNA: TGTGCCAGCAGGCCACAGGGAACCGGGGAGCTGTTTTTT. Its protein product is CASRPQGTGELFF.

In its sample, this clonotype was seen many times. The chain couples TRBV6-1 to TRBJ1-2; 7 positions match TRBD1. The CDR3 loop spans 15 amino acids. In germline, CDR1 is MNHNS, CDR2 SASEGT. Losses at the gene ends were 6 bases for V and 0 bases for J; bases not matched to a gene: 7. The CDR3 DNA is TGTGCCAGCAGGAGAACAGGGGACGCTAACTATGGCTACACCTTC. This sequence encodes CASRRTGDANYGYTF.

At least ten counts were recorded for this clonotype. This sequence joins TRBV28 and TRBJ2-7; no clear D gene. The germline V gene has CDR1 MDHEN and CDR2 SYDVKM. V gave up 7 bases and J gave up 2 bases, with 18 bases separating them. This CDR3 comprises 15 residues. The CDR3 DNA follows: TGTGCCAGCAACCCCGACGGCTCCATAGCCTACGAGCAGTACTTC. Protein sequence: CASNPDGSIAYEQYF.

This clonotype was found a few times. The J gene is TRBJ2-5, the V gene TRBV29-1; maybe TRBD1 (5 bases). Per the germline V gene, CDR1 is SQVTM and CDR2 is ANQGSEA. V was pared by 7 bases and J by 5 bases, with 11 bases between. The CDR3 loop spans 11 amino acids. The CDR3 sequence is CSAVGVETQYF. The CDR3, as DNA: TGCAGCGCCGTAGGGGTTGAGACCCAGTACTTC. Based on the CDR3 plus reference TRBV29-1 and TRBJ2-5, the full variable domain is SAVISQKPSRDICQRGTSLTIQCQVDSQVTMMFWYRQQPGQSLTLIATANQGSEATYESGFVIDKFPISRPNLTFSTLTVSNMSPEDSSIYLCSAVGVETQYFGPGTRLLVL.

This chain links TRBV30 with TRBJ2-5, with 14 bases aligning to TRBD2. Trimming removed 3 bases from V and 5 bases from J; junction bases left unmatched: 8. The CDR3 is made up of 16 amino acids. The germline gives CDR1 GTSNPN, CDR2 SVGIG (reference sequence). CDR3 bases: TGTGCCTGGAGCCTCGGACTAGCGGGAGGAACTGAGACCCAGTACTTC. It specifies CAWSLGLAGGTETQYF.

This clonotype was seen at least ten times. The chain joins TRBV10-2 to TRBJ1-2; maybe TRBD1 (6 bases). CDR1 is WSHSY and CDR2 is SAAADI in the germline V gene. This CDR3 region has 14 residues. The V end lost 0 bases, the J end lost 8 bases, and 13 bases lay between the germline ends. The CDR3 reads CASSESTVGGGYTF. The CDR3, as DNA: TGCGCCAGCAGTGAGTCGACCGTGGGGGGCGGCTACACCTTC.

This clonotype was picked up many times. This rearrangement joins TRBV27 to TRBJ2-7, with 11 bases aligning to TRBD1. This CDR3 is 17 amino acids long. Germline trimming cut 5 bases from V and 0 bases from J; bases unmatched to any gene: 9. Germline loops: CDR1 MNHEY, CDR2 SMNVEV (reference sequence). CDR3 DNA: TGTGCCAGCAGTATCGGCGGCGGACAGGGGGCCTCCTACGAGCAGTACTTC. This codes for CASSIGGGQGASYEQYF.

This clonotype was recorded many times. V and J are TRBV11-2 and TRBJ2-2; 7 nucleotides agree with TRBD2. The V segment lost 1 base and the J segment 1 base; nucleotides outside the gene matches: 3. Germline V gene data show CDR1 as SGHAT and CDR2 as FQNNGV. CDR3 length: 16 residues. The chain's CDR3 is CASSLVGTMNTGELFF. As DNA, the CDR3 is TGTGCCAGCAGCTTAGTTGGGACTATGAACACCGGGGAGCTGTTTTTT. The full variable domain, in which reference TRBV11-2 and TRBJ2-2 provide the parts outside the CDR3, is EAGVAQSPRYKIIEKRQSVAFWCNPISGHATLYWYQQILGQGPKLLIQFQNNGVVDDSQLPKDRFSAERLKGVDSTLKIQPAKLEDSAVYLCASSLVGTMNTGELFFGEGSRLTVL.

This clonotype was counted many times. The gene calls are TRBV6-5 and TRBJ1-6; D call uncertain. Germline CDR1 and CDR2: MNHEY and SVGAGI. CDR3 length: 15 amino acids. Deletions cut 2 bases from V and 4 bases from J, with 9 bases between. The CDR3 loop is CASSYGRSYNSPLHF. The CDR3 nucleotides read TGTGCCAGCAGTTACGGGCGGAGTTATAATTCACCCCTCCACTTT.

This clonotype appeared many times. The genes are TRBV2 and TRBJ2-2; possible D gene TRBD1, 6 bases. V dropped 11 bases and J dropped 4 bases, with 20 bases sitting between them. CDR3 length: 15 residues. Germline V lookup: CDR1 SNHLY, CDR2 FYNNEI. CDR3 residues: CAARSGARSTGELFF. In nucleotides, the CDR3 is TGTGCCGCCAGGTCAGGGGCAAGGAGCACCGGGGAGCTGTTTTTT.

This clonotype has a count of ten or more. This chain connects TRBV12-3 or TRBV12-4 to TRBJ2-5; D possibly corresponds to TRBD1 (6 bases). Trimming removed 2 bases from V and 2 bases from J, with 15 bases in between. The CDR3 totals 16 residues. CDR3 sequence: CASSLPPGQPQETQYF. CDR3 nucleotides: TGTGCCAGCAGTTTACCACCGGGACAACCTCAAGAGACCCAGTACTTC.

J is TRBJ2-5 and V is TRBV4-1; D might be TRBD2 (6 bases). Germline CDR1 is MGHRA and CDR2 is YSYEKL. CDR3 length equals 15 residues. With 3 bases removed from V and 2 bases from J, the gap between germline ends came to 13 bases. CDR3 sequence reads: CASSQPGLLQETQYF. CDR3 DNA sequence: TGCGCCAGCAGCCAGCCGGGACTCCTACAAGAGACCCAGTACTTC.

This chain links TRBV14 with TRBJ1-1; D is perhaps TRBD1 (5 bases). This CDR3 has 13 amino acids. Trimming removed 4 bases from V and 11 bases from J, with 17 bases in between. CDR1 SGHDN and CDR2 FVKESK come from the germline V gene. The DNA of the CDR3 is TGTGCCAGCAGCCCGCCTTCGGGGGAAGGGGCTTTCTTT. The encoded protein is CASSPPSGEGAFF.

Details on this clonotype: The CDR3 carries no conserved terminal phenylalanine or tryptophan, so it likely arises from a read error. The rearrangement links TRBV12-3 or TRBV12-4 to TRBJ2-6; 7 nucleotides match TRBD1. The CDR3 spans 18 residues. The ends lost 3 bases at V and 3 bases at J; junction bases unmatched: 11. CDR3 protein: CASSFGAGGLYGANVLTY. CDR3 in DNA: TGTGCCAGCAGTTTCGGGGCAGGGGGTCTATATGGGGCCAACGTCCTGACTTAC.

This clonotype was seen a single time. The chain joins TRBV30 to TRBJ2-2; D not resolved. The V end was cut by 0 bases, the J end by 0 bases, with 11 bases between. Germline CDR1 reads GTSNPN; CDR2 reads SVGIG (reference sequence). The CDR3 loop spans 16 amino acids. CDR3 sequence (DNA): TGTGCCTGGAGTGTACGGGCCGCCACGAACACCGGGGAGCTGTTTTTT. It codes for CAWSVRAATNTGELFF.

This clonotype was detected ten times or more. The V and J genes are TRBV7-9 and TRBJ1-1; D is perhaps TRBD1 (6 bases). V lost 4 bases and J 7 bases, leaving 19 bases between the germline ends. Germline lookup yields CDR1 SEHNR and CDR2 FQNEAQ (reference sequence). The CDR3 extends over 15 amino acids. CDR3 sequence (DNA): TGTGCCAGCAGCTCATCGGGACAAACGGCGGTTGAAGCTTTCTTT. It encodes CASSSSGQTAVEAFF.

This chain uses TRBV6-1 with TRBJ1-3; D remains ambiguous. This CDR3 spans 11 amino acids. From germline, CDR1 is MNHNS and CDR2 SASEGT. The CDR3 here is CEVQDGNTIYF. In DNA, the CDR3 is TGTGAAGTCCAAGACGGAAACACCATATATTTT.

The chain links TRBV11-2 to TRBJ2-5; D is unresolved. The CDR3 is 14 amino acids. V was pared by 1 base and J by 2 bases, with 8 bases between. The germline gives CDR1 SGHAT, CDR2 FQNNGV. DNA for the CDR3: TGTGCCAGCAGCTTAGTAGGGAAGCAAGAGACCCAGTACTTC. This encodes CASSLVGKQETQYF.

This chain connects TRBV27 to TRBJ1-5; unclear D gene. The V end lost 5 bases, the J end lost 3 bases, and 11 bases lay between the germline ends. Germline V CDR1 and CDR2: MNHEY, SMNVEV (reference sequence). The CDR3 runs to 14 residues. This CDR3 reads CASSQAGYNQPQHF. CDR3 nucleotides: TGTGCCAGCAGTCAAGCAGGATACAATCAGCCCCAGCATTTT.

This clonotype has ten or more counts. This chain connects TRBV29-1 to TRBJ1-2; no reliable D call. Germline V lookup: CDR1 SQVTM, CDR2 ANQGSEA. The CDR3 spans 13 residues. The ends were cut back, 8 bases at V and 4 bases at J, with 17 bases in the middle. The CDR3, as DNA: TGCAGCACCCTGTCGGGCTCGCGCTATGGCTACACCTTC. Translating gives CSTLSGSRYGYTF.